One T cell receptor (beta chain) is described in this entry. Its target is not known. This sample was taken from a study of blood T cells in healthy people across ages. Whole-study context: Roughly one uniquely barcoded beta molecule per two T cells was captured.

Study-level points and caveats: The authors considered diversity estimates from one million T cells to be underestimates. Naive and antigen-experienced cells could not be conclusively compared, given unsorted PBMCs.

The authors ran a second PCR of roughly 6 to 12 cycles using a sample-barcoded 5' primer and a J-beta primer mix. TCRdb re-called the 5' RACE reads with MiXCR, one entry per CDR3 protein. The repertoire includes roughly 2 million distinct CDR3 sequences, just under 50% of them detected once, and about 2.1% sits in the top ten. Every donor contributed about 10 milliliters of peripheral blood by blood draw. Germline CDR1 reads LGHNA; CDR2 reads YSLEER. Unmatched junction bases numbered 7, after V lost 5 bases and J lost 4 bases. The CDR3 extends over 14 amino acids. Sequenced input: blood. This sequence was found in a woman aged 40 to 49 in good health. The genes are TRBV4-3 and TRBJ1-1; 7 nucleotides match TRBD1. In DNA form, the CDR3 reads TGCGCCAGCAGCGCTGGACAGGAGGGCACTGAAGCTTTCTTT. This codes for CASSAGQEGTEAFF.